The clone carrying this T cell receptor (beta chain) was counted once. Its antigen is not known. The assay was immunoSEQ multiplex PCR, and TCRdb's table has in-frame clones only and misses some. The repertoire holds approximately 28,000 clones, 87% seen once, with approximately 5.2% in the top ten. As to time point: time of PML onset. Detection of JC virus DNA in cerebrospinal fluid confirmed PML diagnosed from clinical and MRI findings. All PML patients were female, and all patients had earlier interferon beta. At PML onset, T3 blood samples were taken. The data stem from a study of multiple sclerosis patients with progressive multifocal leukoencephalopathy. Regarding the study as a whole: TRBV and TRBJ usage showed no common pattern when PML developed.

Germline values: CDR1 LNHDA, CDR2 SQIVND (reference sequence). This CDR3 has 15 residues. Trimming removed 6 bases at V and 4 bases at J, with 15 bases between. The chain carries TRBV19 and TRBJ1-4; D gene uncertain. The sequence derives from a woman in her forties with progressive multifocal leukoencephalopathy. Source: PBMCs, taken from a patient treated with natalizumab. In DNA, the CDR3 is TGTGCCAGTAGCCCGCCCCCTCGGAATAATGAAAAACTGTTTTTT. Its protein product is CASSPPPRNNEKLFF.